This T cell receptor (beta chain) emerged from a study of blood T cell repertoires in COVID-19. Under the authors' procedure: Amplification with reference gene primers provided the estimates of nucleated cell counts. Libraries were prepared by immunoSEQ multiplex PCR; TCRdb keeps only in-frame clonotypes and omits some of them. V and J calls and clone size are copied from that table; D and trimming were computed from the DNA. The data contain 210,000 or so clones, about four fifths of them singletons. The TCR sequence derives from a woman aged 50 to 65 who had been exposed to COVID-19. Sequencing was performed on PBMCs or T cells enriched from blood (not recorded which).

CDR3 residues: CASSLRQGKGYGYTF. The CDR3 DNA follows: TGTGCCAGCAGCTTGCGGCAGGGAAAAGGGTATGGCTACACCTTC. This rearrangement joins TRBV5-4 to TRBJ1-2; D possibly corresponds to TRBD1 (5 bases). Germline CDR1 and CDR2: SGHNT and YYREEE (reference sequence). Between the trimmed V and J ends, which lost 1 base and 5 bases, there was a span of 15 bases. The CDR3 runs to 15 residues.